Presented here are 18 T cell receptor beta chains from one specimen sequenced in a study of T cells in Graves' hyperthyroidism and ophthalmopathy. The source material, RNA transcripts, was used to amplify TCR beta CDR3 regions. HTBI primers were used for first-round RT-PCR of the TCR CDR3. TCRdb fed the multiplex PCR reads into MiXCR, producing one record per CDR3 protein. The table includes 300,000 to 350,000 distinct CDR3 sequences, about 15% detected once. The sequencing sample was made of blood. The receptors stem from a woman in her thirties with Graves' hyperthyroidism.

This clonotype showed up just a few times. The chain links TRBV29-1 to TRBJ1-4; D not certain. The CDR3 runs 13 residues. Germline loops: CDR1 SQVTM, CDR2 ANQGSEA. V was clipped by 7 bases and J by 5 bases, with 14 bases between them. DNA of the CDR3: TGCAGCGCTGGAAGGAGATTGAATGAAAAACTGTTTTTT. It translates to CSAGRRLNEKLFF.

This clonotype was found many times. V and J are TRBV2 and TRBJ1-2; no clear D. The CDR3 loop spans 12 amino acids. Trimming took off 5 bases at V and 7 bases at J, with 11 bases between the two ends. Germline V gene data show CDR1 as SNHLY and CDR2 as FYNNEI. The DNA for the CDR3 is TGTGCCAGCAGTCACGCCGAAGGTGGCTACACCTTC. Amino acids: CASSHAEGGYTF.

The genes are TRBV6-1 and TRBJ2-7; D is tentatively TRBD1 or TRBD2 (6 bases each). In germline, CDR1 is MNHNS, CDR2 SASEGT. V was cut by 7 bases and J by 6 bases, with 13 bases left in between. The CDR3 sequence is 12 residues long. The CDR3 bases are TGTGCCAGCAATGGGGGGCTTGGCGAGCAGTACTTC. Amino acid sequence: CASNGGLGEQYF.

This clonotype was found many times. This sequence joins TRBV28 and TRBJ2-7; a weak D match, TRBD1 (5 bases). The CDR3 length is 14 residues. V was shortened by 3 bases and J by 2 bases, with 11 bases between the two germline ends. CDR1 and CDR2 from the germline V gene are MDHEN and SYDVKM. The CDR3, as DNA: TGTGCCAGCAGTTTTTCAGGGCAGACCTACGAGCAGTACTTC. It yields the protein CASSFSGQTYEQYF. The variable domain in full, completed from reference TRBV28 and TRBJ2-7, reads DVKVTQSSRYLVKRTGEKVFLECVQDMDHENMFWYRQDPGLGLRLIYFSYDVKMKEKGDIPEGYSVSREKKERFSLILESASTNQTSMYLCASSFSGQTYEQYFGPGTRLTVT.

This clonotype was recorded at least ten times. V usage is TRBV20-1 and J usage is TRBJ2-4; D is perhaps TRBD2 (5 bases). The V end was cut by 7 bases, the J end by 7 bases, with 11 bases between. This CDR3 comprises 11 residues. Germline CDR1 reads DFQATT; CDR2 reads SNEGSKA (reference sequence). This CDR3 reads CSGRDYNIQYF. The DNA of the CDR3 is TGCAGTGGCCGGGATTACAACATTCAGTACTTC.

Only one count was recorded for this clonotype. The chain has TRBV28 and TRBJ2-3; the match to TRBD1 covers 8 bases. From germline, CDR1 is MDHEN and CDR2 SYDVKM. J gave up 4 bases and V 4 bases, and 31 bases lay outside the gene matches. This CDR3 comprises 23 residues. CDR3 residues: CASSSRTGNSGEGIFLDPDTQYF. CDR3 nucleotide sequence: TGTGCCAGCAGTTCCCGGACAGGGAATTCCGGTGAAGGTATTTTTTTGGATCCAGATACGCAGTATTTT.

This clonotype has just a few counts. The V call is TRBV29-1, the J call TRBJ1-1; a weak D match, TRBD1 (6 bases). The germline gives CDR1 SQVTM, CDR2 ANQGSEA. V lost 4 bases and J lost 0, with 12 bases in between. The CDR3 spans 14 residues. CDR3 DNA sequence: TGCAGCGTTGCGGGTGGGGGCATGAACACTGAAGCTTTCTTT. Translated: CSVAGGGMNTEAFF.

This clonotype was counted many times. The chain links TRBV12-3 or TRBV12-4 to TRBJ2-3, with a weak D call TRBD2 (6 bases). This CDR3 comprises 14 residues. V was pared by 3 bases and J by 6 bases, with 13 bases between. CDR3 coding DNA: TGTGCCAGCAGTTTGGAGGGAAGTCCCGATACGCAGTATTTT. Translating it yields CASSLEGSPDTQYF.

The CDR3 is CASSLMPSGSNEQYF. Here the CDR3 DNA reads TGTGCCAGCAGTTTAATGCCTAGCGGGAGCAACGAGCAGTACTTC. The J gene is TRBJ2-7, the V gene TRBV27, with 10 bases aligning to TRBD2. Trimming removed 2 bases from V and 5 bases from J; junction bases left unmatched: 6. Germline CDR1 MNHEY, CDR2 SMNVEV (reference sequence). This CDR3 spans 15 amino acids.

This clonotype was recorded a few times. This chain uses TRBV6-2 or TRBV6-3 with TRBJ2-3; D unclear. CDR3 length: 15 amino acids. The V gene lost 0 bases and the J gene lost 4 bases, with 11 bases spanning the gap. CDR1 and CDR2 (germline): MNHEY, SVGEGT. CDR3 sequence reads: CASSYSKSSPDTQYF. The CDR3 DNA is TGTGCCAGCAGTTACTCGAAGTCATCCCCAGATACGCAGTATTTT.

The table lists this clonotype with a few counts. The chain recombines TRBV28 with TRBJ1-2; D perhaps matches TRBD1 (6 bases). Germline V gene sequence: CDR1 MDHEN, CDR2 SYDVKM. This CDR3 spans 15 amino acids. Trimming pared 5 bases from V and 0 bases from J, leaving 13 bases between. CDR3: CASSAWGGPNYGYTF. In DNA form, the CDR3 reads TGTGCCAGCAGTGCCTGGGGGGGGCCTAACTATGGCTACACCTTC.

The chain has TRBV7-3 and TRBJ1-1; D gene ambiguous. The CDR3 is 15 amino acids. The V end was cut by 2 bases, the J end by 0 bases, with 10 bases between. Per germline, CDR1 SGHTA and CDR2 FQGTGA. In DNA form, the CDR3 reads TGTGCCAGCAGCTTAGGTCCTTTAATGAACACTGAAGCTTTCTTT. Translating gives CASSLGPLMNTEAFF.

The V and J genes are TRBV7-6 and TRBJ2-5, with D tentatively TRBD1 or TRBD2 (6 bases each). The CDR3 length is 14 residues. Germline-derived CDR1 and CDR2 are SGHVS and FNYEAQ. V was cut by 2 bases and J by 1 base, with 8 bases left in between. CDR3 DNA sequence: TGTGCCAGCAGCTTATCGGGGGCCCAAGAGACCCAGTACTTC. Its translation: CASSLSGAQETQYF.

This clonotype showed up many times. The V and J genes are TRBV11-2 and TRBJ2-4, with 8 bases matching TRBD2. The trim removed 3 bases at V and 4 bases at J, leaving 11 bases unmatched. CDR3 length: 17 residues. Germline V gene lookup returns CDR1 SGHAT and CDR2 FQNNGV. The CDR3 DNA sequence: TGTGCCAGCAGCTTTATAAATCGGGCTAGCGGGAAAAACATTCAGTACTTC. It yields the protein CASSFINRASGKNIQYF.

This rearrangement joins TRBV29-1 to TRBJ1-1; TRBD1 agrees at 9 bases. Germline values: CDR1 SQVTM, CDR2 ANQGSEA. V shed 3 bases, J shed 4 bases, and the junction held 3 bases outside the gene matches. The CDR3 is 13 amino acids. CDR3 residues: CSVEMTGGTEAFF. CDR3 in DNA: TGCAGCGTTGAGATGACAGGGGGCACTGAAGCTTTCTTT.

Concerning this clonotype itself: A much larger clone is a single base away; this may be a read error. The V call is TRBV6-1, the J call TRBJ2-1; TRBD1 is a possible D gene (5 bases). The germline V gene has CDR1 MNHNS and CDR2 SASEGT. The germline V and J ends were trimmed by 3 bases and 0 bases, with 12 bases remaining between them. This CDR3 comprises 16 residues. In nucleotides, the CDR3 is TGTGCCAGCAGTGATTTTCAGGGTTTCTCCTACAATGAGCAGTTCTTC. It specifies CASSDFQGFSYNEQFF.

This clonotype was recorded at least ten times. The CDR3 bases are TGTGCCTGGAGTAGCGGGACAGGGGTGAACAATGAGCAGTTCTTC. It codes for CAWSSGTGVNNEQFF. The rearrangement uses TRBV30 and TRBJ2-1, with 10 nucleotides matching TRBD1. The CDR3 length is 15 residues. Germline values: CDR1 GTSNPN, CDR2 SVGIG (reference sequence). The V segment lost 2 bases and the J segment 5 bases; nucleotides outside the gene matches: 6.

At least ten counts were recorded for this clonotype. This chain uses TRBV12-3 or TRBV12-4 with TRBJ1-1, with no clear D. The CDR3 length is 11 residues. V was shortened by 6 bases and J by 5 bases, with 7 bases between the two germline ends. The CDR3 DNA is TGTGCCAGCAGCCGAGGGACTGAAGCTTTCTTT. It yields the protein CASSRGTEAFF.